The T cell receptor beta chain described here comes from a study of T cell changes during pregnancy in multiple sclerosis. TCRdb keeps only in-frame clones here, not all; method: immunoSEQ multiplex PCR. This table holds some 64,000 clones, roughly nine tenths found once. With V trimmed by 6 bases and J by 8 bases, 7 bases remained unmatched. CDR1 is LNHDA and CDR2 is SQIVND in the germline V gene (reference sequence). CDR3 size: 13 residues. The V gene is TRBV19, the J gene TRBJ2-1; 7 bases align to TRBD1. The sequences come from peripheral blood, collected in the first trimester of pregnancy. This sequence was found in a female donor in good health, enrolled as a control in a pregnancy study. The CDR3, as DNA: TGTGCCAGTAGGATACAGGGGAGCGATGAGCAGTTCTTC. As protein: CASRIQGSDEQFF.